Below, one TCR beta chain is given with its context. What it recognizes is unknown. The data originate from a study of cytomegalovirus exposure and HLA in healthy donors. Study background: Among the roughly 400 donors who were genotyped, 81% fell in the genetic ancestry cluster that is associated with self-reported Caucasian donors.

Germline V CDR1 and CDR2: SGHAT, FQNNGV. The CDR3 has 15 residues. V lost 3 bases and J lost 1, with 12 bases in between. Vbeta (60) and Jbeta (13) primers were used in the PCR. The authors' processing: An analysis that came later counted roughly 87 million unique TCR beta chains, roughly 11 million shared. Assay used: immunoSEQ multiplex PCR; TCRdb lists only in-frame clones, some missing. V, J and clone size derive from that table, while D and trimming were established from the DNA sequence. The table includes around 150,000 clones, 77% detected once. Overall study results and limits: Most of the TCR beta V segments (in an earlier analysis) were productive either about 87% or about 30% of the time. There were 150 to 200 TCR beta chains listed as cytomegalovirus-associated.

The chain carries TRBV11-2 and TRBJ1-2; weak D call: TRBD1 (5 bases). Sequenced material: PBMCs. This receptor was obtained from a man between 45 and 60 years old in good health and CMV-seropositive. In DNA form, the CDR3 reads TGTGCCAGCAGCTTGACAGACAGCAATAACTATGGCTACACCTTC. This encodes CASSLTDSNNYGYTF.